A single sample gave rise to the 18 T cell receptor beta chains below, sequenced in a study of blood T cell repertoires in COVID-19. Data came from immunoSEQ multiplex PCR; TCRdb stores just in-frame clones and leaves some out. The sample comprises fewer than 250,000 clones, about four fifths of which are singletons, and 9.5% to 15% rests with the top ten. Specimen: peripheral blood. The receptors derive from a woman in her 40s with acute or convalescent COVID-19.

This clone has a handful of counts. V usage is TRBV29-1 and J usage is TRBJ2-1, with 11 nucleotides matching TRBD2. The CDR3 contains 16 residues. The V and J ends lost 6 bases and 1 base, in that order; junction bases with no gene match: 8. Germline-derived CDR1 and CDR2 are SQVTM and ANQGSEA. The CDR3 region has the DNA TGCAGCGTCCATAGCGGGGGGGCAGAATCCTACAATGAGCAGTTCTTC. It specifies CSVHSGGAESYNEQFF.

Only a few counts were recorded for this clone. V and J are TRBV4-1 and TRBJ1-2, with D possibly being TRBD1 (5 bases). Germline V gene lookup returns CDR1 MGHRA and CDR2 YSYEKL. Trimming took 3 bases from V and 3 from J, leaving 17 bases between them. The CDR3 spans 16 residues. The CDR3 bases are TGCGCCAGCAGCCAGGTGGGGCCAGGGAGGTACTATGGCTACACCTTC. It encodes CASSQVGPGRYYGYTF.

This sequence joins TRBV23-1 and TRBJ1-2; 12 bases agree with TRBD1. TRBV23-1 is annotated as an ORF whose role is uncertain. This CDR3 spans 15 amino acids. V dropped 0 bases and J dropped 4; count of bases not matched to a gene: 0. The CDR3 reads CASSQSGQGAYGYTF. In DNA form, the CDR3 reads TGCGCCAGCAGTCAATCGGGACAGGGGGCCTATGGCTACACCTTC.

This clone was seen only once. The CDR3 region is CASSEAGRGRATEAFF. CDR3 in DNA: TGTGCCAGCAGTGAAGCGGGCAGGGGGCGGGCTACTGAAGCTTTCTTT. This sequence joins TRBV2 and TRBJ1-1, with 8 positions matching TRBD1. Losses at the gene ends were 0 bases for V and 5 bases for J; bases not matched to a gene: 8. This CDR3 is built from 16 residues. Germline CDR1 and CDR2: SNHLY and FYNNEI.

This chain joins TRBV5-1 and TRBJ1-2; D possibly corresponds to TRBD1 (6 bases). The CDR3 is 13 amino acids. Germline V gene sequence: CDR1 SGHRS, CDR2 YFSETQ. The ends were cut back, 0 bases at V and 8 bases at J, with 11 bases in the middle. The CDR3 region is CASSLDRVSGYTF. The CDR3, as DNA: TGCGCCAGCAGCTTGGACAGGGTGAGCGGCTACACCTTC.

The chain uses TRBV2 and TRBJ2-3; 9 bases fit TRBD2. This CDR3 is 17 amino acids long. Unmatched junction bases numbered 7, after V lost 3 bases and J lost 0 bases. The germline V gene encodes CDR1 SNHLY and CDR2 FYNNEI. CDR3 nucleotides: TGTGCCAGCAGTGATCCCTCTAGCGGGGCGAGCACAGATACGCAGTATTTT. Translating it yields CASSDPSSGASTDTQYF. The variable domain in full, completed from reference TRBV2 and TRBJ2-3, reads EPEVTQTPSHQVTQMGQEVILRCVPISNHLYFYWYRQILGQKVEFLVSFYNNEISEKSEIFDDQFSVERPDGSNFTLKIRSTKLEDSAMYFCASSDPSSGASTDTQYFGPGTRLTVL.

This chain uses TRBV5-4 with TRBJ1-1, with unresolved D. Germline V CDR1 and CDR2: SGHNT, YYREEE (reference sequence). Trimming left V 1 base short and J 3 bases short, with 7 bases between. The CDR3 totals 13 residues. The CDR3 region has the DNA TGTGCCAGCAGCTTGCTGGTAGACACTGAAGCTTTCTTT. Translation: CASSLLVDTEAFF.

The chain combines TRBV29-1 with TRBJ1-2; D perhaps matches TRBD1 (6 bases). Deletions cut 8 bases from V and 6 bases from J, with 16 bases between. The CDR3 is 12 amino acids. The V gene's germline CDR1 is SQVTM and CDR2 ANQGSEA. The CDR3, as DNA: TGCAGCTCCAGCTTAGGGGGAAATGGCTACACCTTC. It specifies CSSSLGGNGYTF.

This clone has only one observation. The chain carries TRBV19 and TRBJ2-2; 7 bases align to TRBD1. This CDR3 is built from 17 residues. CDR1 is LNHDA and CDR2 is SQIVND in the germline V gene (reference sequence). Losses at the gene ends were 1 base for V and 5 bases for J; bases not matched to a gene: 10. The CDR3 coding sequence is TGTGCCAGTAGTATAGGTGGAAGACAGGGAGAAACCGGGGAGCTGTTTTTT. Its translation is CASSIGGRQGETGELFF.

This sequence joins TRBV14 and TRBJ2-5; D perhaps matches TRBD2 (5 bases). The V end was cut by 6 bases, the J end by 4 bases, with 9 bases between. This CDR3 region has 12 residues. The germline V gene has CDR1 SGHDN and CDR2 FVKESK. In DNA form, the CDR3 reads TGTGCCAGCAGTCCGGGGAGAGAGACCCAGTACTTC. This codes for CASSPGRETQYF.

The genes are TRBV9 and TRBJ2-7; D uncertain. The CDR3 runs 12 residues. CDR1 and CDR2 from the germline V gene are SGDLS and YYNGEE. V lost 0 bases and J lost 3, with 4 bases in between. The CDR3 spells CASSVDGYEQYF. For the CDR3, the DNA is TGTGCCAGCAGCGTAGACGGCTACGAGCAGTACTTC. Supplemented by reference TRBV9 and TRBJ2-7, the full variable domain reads DSGVTQTPKHLITATGQRVTLRCSPRSGDLSVYWYQQSLDQGLQFLIQYYNGEERAKGNILERFSAQQFPDLHSELNLSSLELGDSALYFCASSVDGYEQYFGPGTRLTVT.

In DNA, the CDR3 is TGTGCCAGCAGTGTGGACAGGGTTTCCTACGAGCAGTACTTC. Residues: CASSVDRVSYEQYF. The rearrangement joins TRBV25-1 to TRBJ2-7; 8 positions agree with TRBD1. Germline CDR1 is MGHDK and CDR2 is SYGVNS. The CDR3 runs to 14 residues. Trimming cost V 4 bases and J 1 base; bases outside gene matches: 3.

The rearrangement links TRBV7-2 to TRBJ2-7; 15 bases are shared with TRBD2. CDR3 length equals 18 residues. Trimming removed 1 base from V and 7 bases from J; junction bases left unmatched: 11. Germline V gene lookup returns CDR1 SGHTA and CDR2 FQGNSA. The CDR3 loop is CASSLVSRGLAGGREQYF. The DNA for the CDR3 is TGTGCCAGCAGCTTAGTGTCCAGGGGACTAGCGGGGGGAAGGGAGCAGTACTTC.

The chain's CDR3 is CASSAEQGAGEKLFF. For the CDR3, the DNA is TGTGCCAGCAGCGCTGAACAGGGGGCGGGTGAAAAACTGTTTTTT. The chain links TRBV7-9 to TRBJ1-4; 9 bases map to TRBD1. The CDR3 is 15 amino acids. Germline assignment: CDR1 SEHNR and CDR2 FQNEAQ (reference sequence). J was trimmed by 7 bases and V by 5 bases; bases with no gene match: 8.

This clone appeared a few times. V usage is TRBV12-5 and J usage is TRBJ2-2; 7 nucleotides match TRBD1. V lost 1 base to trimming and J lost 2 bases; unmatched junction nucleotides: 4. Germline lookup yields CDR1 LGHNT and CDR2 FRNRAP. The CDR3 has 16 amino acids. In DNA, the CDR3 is TGTGCTAGTGGTTTGGCGGGACAGCTTAACACCGGGGAGCTGTTTTTT. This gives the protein CASGLAGQLNTGELFF. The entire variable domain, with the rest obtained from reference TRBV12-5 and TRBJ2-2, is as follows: DARVTQTPRHKVTEMGQEVTMRCQPILGHNTVFWYRQTMMQGLELLAYFRNRAPLDDSGMPKDRFSAEMPDATLATLKIQPSEPRDSAVYFCASGLAGQLNTGELFFGEGSRLTVL.

The CDR3 loop is CAARGTNTEAFF. The CDR3 DNA follows: TGTGCCGCGCGGGGGACTAACACTGAAGCTTTCTTT. This chain links TRBV10-3 with TRBJ1-1, with D possibly being TRBD1 (5 bases). Germline CDR1 and CDR2: ENHRY and SYGVKD. CDR3 length: 12 residues. Trimming stripped 11 bases from V and 2 bases from J, with 12 bases between.

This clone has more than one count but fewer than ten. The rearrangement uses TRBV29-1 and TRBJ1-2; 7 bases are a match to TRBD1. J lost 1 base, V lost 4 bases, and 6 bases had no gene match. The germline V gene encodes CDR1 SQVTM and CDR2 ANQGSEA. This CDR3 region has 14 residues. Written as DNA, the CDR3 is TGCAGCGTTGGCGACCGGGACAGTAACTATGGCTACACCTTC. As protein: CSVGDRDSNYGYTF.

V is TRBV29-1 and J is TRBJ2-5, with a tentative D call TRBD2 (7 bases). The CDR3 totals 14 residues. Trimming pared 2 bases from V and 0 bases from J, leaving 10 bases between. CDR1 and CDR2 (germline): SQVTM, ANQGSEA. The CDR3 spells CSVERGDNQETQYF. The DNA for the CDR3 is TGCAGCGTTGAACGGGGGGACAACCAAGAGACCCAGTACTTC.